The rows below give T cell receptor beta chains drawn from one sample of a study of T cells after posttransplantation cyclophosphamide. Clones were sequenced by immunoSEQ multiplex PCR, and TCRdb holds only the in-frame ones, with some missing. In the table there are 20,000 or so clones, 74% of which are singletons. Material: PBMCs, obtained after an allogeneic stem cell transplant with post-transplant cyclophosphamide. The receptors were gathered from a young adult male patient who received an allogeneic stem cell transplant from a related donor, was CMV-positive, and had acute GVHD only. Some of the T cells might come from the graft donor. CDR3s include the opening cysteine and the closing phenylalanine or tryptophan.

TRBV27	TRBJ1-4	CASSFSGFEKLFF
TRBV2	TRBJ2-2	CASMAQSTGELFF
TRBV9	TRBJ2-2	CASSVEGVSDGSGELFF
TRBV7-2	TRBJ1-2	CASSDYGVRYYGYTF
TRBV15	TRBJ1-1	CATSWDRGRNEAFF
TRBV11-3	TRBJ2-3	CASSLVAGGCTDTQYF
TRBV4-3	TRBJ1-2	CASSRGRAPGGYTF
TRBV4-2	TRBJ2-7	CASSPIAGAHPYEQYF
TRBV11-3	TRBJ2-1	CASSLDKLAGVHEQFF
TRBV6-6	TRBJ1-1	CASSRGTGGADTEAFF
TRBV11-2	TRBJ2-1	CASSLQLRNEQFF
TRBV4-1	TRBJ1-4	CASSQAQGGNEKLFF
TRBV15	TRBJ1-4	CATSRGNSRSTNEKLFF
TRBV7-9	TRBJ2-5	CASSLSQRGLQETQYF
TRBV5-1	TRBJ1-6	CASSWGGGRSSYNSPLHF
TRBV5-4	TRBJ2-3	CASSLPGTSGGRSTDTQYF
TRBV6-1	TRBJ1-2	CASSEDRGANYGYTF
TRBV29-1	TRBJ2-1	CSGGQGYNEQFF
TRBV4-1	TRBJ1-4	CASSRTDKLGYEKLFF
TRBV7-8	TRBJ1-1	CASSSTEQHLAFF
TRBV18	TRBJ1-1	CASSPHSDAEAFF
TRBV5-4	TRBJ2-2	CASSPSRAGGPGELFF
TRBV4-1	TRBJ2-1	CASSQGTSGEYNEQFF
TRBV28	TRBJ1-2	CASSLRQGVFGYTF
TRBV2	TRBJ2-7	CASTGTGVYEQYF
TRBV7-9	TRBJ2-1	CASSPFRGGRHNEQFF
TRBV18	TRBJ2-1	CASSPPSAYNEQFF
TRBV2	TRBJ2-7	CASRGGFYEQYF
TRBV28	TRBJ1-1	CASSLDRDTEAFF